This T cell receptor beta chain was captured in a study of blood T cell repertoires in COVID-19. About the study: Samples representing acute and convalescent COVID-19 were sourced from the United States, Italy and Spain. Sample material is recorded as cDNA or gDNA derived from T cells, B-cell-depleted T cells, or PBMCs.

The CDR3 covers 16 residues. In germline, CDR1 is KGHDR, CDR2 SFDVKD. V was clipped by 1 base and J by 6 bases, with 16 bases between them. This table comes from immunoSEQ multiplex PCR, and its TCRdb copy is limited to in-frame clones, with some not included. The repertoire holds just under 350,000 clones, with 83% as singletons. The material sequenced was peripheral blood. This sequence originates from a man aged 30 to 39 with active or convalescent COVID-19. V is TRBV24-1 and J is TRBJ2-3; possible D gene TRBD1, 6 bases. The chain's CDR3 is CATSDLNGTPSDTQYF. Here the CDR3 DNA reads TGTGCCACCAGTGATTTAAACGGGACACCCTCGGATACGCAGTATTTT.